Listed here is a single T cell receptor beta chain. The protocol was immunoSEQ multiplex PCR, while the TCRdb copy is restricted to in-frame clones and leaves out a portion. The sample has some 28,000 clones, over 85% seen once. This specimen belongs to a study of T cell changes during pregnancy in multiple sclerosis. Germline values: CDR1 SGHVS, CDR2 FQNEAQ. Trimming took off 6 bases at V and 4 bases at J, with 18 bases between the two ends. The CDR3 has 15 amino acids. The source is a female donor with multiple sclerosis, enrolled in a pregnancy study. The sample here was CD4+ T cells from peripheral blood mononuclear cells, taken in the first trimester of pregnancy. V usage is TRBV7-8 and J usage is TRBJ1-2; possible D gene TRBD1, 6 bases. The CDR3 bases are TGTGCCAGCAGATCACCGGACAGCCTAAGCTATGGCTACACCTTC. This sequence encodes CASRSPDSLSYGYTF.